This record looks at one TCR beta chain sequence and its context. As yet, its antigen is unknown. The data derive from a study of T cells in localized non-small cell lung cancer. Broader study findings: Across samples, adjacent lung featured a median roughly 50 of the top 100 tumor clones. Longer overall survival was seen with higher T cell density measured in blood. Sequencing covered just one tumor region, so heterogeneity cannot be ruled out. Peak T cell clonality was found in uninvolved adjacent lung, exceeding tumor.

Clones were read by immunoSEQ multiplex PCR, and TCRdb kept only the in-frame ones, dropping some. The sample includes around 91,000 clones, around 90% of them seen just once. This CDR3 comprises 13 residues. Trimming took 4 bases from V and 4 from J, leaving 10 bases between them. The germline CDR1 and CDR2 sequences are WNHNN and SYGVQD (reference sequence). Sequencing was performed on peripheral blood, taken before any cancer treatment. The chain has TRBV10-1 and TRBJ1-1; D is unclear. This receptor was taken from a man aged 40-75 years with stage I squamous cell lung carcinoma. The CDR3 here is CASSGGGTTEAFF. For the CDR3, the DNA is TGCGCCAGCAGTGGAGGAGGAACCACTGAAGCTTTCTTT.